This TCR beta chain appears in the sequencing data of a study of cytomegalovirus exposure and HLA in healthy donors. Study-wide points: Altogether, 150 to 200 TCR beta chains were recorded as cytomegalovirus-associated.

The germline CDR1 and CDR2 sequences are MGHDK and SYGVNS. Trimming took 5 bases from V and 0 from J; bases not matched to a gene: 4. The CDR3 totals 15 residues. On this clone: The target antigen is unknown.

Primers for the PCR totalled 60 Vbeta and 13 Jbeta. This table comes from immunoSEQ multiplex PCR, and its TCRdb copy is limited to in-frame clones, with some not included. The top ten clones hold approximately 1.7% of a sample with approximately 140,000 clones, about three quarters of them seen once. Sequencing was performed on PBMCs. The rearrangement links TRBV25-1 to TRBJ2-7, with 10 bases identical to TRBD2. This sequence was found in a woman between 40 and 50 years old in good health and CMV-seronegative. CDR3 region: CASSTASGGSYEQYF. Here the CDR3 DNA reads TGTGCCAGCAGTACGGCTAGCGGGGGCTCCTACGAGCAGTACTTC.